This TCR beta chain was profiled in a study of blood T cell repertoires in COVID-19 (dated by TCRdb to the early 2020s). Regarding the study in general: Samples from collaborators originated in the United States, Italy and Spain and spanned both the acute and convalescent phases of COVID-19. The repertoires were made available in a free public database intended to serve as a resource for research on the immune response to SARS-CoV-2. The dataset comprised deeply sampled blood TCRbeta repertoires from subjects exposed to, actively infected with, or recovered from COVID-19. Where HLA class I and class II types were available, the types were taken from metadata supplied by the sample provider, not from assay-based typing. The sample metadata nearly always contained a de-identified subject ID, COVID-19 status, age in years and sex. The samples were drawn from the first 160 participants of the ongoing ImmuneRACE study and from 1,254 subjects provided by 6 global collaborators. The prospective study material was composed of cDNA or gDNA derived from T cells, B-cell-depleted T cells, or PBMCs. Study-level results and caveats: The amount of clinical and demographic metadata varied by source and participant and was provided uncurated.

As for this clone: Its antigen remains undetermined. The sample holds no much larger clone one base away, and base qualities are not on file.

A second Seattle source provided samples from volunteer blood donors who had recovered from COVID-19. Collaborating institutions collected whole blood in K2EDTA tubes following their own protocols. Collaborator samples were shipped for TCRbeta analysis as frozen whole blood, isolated PBMCs, or DNA extracted from either sample type. The germline V gene provides CDR1 MNHEY and CDR2 SVGAGI. Taken from cysteine to phenylalanine, the CDR3 has 16 residues. CDR3 DNA only is kept here, 48 bases in frame from base 1. The junction shows trimming of 2 bases on V and 0 bases on J, and the gene matches do not reach 3 bases of it. The immunoSEQ Assay, a bias-controlled multiplex PCR, was used to amplify TCRbeta CDR3 regions from genomic DNA. The paper's processing steps were these. The number of nucleated cells in each sample was estimated from the amplification of reference gene primers within the assay. Sequence reads were collapsed and filtered to measure the absolute abundance of every unique TCRbeta CDR3 rearrangement. For each sample, productive Simpson clonality was calculated as the square root of Simpson's diversity index across productive rearrangements. This is the immuneACCESS table as TCRdb keeps it, with only in-frame sequences that have V and J called. A part of the clones is gone; compared with another copy, unresolved V genes explain less than half, and the rest is unexplained. The D gene and trimming were derived from the DNA, and the V and J assignments and clone size from that table. This sample is represented by approximately 250,000 clones; 80% to 90% of them were singletons. The leading ten clones occupy about 1.5% of the sample.

The clonotype was recovered from a woman in her forties who had recovered from COVID-19. Sequencing was carried out using peripheral blood. Recombination linked TRBV6-5 to TRBJ2-5; 10 bases in between match TRBD1. The sequence in DNA is TGTGCCAGCAGTTACCAGGGACAGGGGAACCAAGAGACCCAGTACTTC. It codes for CASSYQGQGNQETQYF.